Included here is one TCR beta chain sequence, with context. This clone has only a few counts. Its antigen remains unidentified. No clone much larger than this one lies a single base away; base qualities are absent. The record originates from a study of T cells in narcolepsy (dated by TCRdb to the late 2010s). Background on the whole study: Patients with narcolepsy type 1 or type 2 (NT1, NT2) and healthy control donors were enrolled in the study. The study used TCR Vbeta sequencing to track clonotypes in blood and CSF while looking for autoreactive T cells in narcolepsy patients that target self-antigens of hypocretin neurons (hypocretin, TRIB2).

The method behind the library was the immunoSEQ multiplex PCR assay. The immuneACCESS repertoire file appears here via TCRdb, limited to in-frame rearrangements. These files lack a portion of the clones; in checked studies, under half of the deficit traces to unresolved V genes, and the cause of the others is not known. This sample comprises some 30,000 clones, 75% to 85% of them detected only once. 1.1% of the sample is held by the ten biggest clonotypes. For TCR Vbeta sequencing, memory CD4+ T cells were sorted ex vivo from the peripheral blood of narcolepsy patients and healthy controls. Ends trimmed: V by 3 bases, J by 6 bases; bases unmatched to a gene: 8. The germline V gene (reference sequence) specifies MNHEY as CDR1 and SMNVEV as CDR2. Including cysteine and phenylalanine, the CDR3 has 16 amino acids. CDR3 DNA only is kept here, 48 bases in frame from base 1. General findings and caveats noted by the study authors: According to the report, autoreactive clonotypes were detected serially in the blood of the same patients and of different patients, but not in healthy controls. Numbers of sequenced blood memory CD4+ clonotypes were comparable, with averages of about 37,000 in patients and fewer than 35,000 in controls. Some blood memory CD4+ repertoires from patients and controls contained no sequences matching autoreactive T cell clones. In plots comparing CSF and blood CD4+ T cell clonotypes from the same patient, HCRT-specific and TRIB2-specific autoreactive clonotypes were highlighted.

The clonotype comes from a human donor with narcolepsy. The sequenced material came from CD45RA- memory CD4+ T cells from PBMCs. The intended sense of this specimen's cell subset or site label: memory T cells sorted ex vivo from peripheral blood. The chain uses TRBV27 and TRBJ2-1, with 10 junctional bases fitting TRBD2. Read as DNA, the sequence is TGTGCCAGCAGTTTCCTACTAGCGGGACACAGCAATGAGCAGTTCTTC. The encoded protein is CASSFLLAGHSNEQFF.